This T cell receptor beta chain was documented in a study of cytomegalovirus exposure and HLA in healthy donors. Study-wide points: Among the sequence variants, a highly shared cluster was likely an artifact of sequencing. Later on, a genetic analysis was performed. It linked a missense variant in DCLRE1C with V- and J-gene trimming of TCR beta. The classifier reportedly diagnosed cytomegalovirus status with high specificity and sensitivity. Cytomegalovirus-associated status was assigned to fewer than 200 TCR beta chains.

Trimming shortened V by 4 bases and J by 0 bases, and 15 bases separated the two germline ends. This CDR3 comprises 16 residues. In germline, CDR1 is KGHSH, CDR2 LQKENI. The PCR made use of 60 Vbeta and 13 Jbeta primers. Method: immunoSEQ multiplex PCR; TCRdb's copy keeps in-frame clones and lacks some. Its table records fewer than 75,000 clones. Remarks on this clone: Antigen unknown.

This rearrangement joins TRBV18 to TRBJ1-1, with a weak D call TRBD1 (5 bases). Sequenced material: PBMCs. The TCR sequence derives from a boy aged 10-17 years in good health and CMV-seronegative. The CDR3 bases are TGTGCCAGCTCACGAGATGGGGGGGAAATGAACACTGAAGCTTTCTTT. Encoded protein: CASSRDGGEMNTEAFF.